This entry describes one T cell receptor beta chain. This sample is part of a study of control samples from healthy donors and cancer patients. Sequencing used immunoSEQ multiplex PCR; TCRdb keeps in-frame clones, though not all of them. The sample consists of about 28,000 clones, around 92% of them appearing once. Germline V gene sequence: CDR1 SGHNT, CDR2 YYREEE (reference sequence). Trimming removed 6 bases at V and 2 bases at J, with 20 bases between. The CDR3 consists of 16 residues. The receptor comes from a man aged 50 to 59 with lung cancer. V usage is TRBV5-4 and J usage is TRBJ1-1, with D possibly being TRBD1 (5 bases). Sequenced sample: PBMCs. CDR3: CASNGAGREGNTEAFF. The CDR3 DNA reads TGTGCCAGCAATGGGGCAGGACGCGAGGGAAACACTGAAGCTTTCTTT.